A selection of T cell receptor beta chains follows, all from one sample in a study of CXCR3-negative and CXCR3-positive naive CD8 T cells. From its re-call of the 5' RACE reads, TCRdb lists each CDR3 protein once, without DNA. Listed are about 98,000 distinct CDR3 sequences; approximately 1.1% falls within the top ten. The specimen was naive CXCR3+ CD8+ T cells from blood. The receptors here all came from a human donor in good health. Some clones in this sample may be carry-over from other donors' samples. CDR3s include the opening cysteine and the closing phenylalanine or tryptophan.

cdr3_length,v_call,j_call,cdr3_aa
17,TRBV4-3,TRBJ2-3,CASSQDLFGQRTDTQYF
14,TRBV6-2/TRBV6-3,TRBJ1-1,CASGETDGNTEAFF
22,TRBV6-1,TRBJ2-5,CASSRALPSGTHLMVKGETQYF
14,TRBV29-1,TRBJ2-7,CSVGRGGGAEEQYF
13,TRBV7-6,TRBJ1-1,CASSYIGGTEAFF
19,TRBV13,TRBJ2-5,CASSFSIPVRDYEQETQYF
18,TRBV7-8,TRBJ1-2,CASSPGTGTGLANYGYTF
11,TRBV28,TRBJ2-1,CATSDYNEQFF
14,TRBV14,TRBJ2-7,CASSQDRYSYEQYF
15,TRBV28,TRBJ2-1,CASRLSPPAHNEQFF
15,TRBV7-9,TRBJ1-5,CASSFMEGGNQPQHF
12,TRBV19,TRBJ2-1,CASSINRVEQFF
15,TRBV7-3,TRBJ1-2,CASSLLGGANYGYTF
11,TRBV29-1,TRBJ2-1,CSAAMGNEQFF
15,TRBV20-1,TRBJ2-2,CSARPYFDLTGELFF
13,TRBV4-3,TRBJ1-1,CASSRGAGTEAFF
13,TRBV6-5,TRBJ2-7,CASSYKGAYEQYF
15,TRBV12-3/TRBV12-4,TRBJ2-7,CASSLKRGVTYEQYF
14,TRBV13,TRBJ2-7,CASSFDTAGYEQYF
15,TRBV7-6,TRBJ1-5,CASSGTANSNQPQHF
14,TRBV27,TRBJ2-7,CASSNGGESYEQYF
11,TRBV12-3/TRBV12-4,TRBJ1-1,CASTPAPEAFF
15,TRBV6-2/TRBV6-3,TRBJ2-1,CASRFPPGGEGEQFF
12,TRBV20-1,TRBJ2-7,CSVRGQSYEQYF
15,TRBV7-2,TRBJ2-7,CASSFFPGISYEQYF